These 2 T cell receptor beta chains were all obtained from the same sample, sequenced in a study of OX40 agonist ivuxolimab in advanced cancers. Only in-frame clones appear in the TCRdb table, and some are missing; sequencing was by immunoSEQ multiplex PCR. This sample has 61,000 or so clones, with roughly four fifths found just once. This material consisted of CD4+ or CD8+ T cells sorted from blood, taken in a trial of the OX40 agonist ivuxolimab. The origin of the receptors is an adult with an advanced solid tumor such as melanoma, head and neck, liver or kidney cancer.

The chain is built from TRBV7-9 and TRBJ2-3; possible D gene TRBD1, 5 bases. V shed 1 base and J shed 4 bases, with 12 bases lying between them. Germline values: CDR1 SEHNR, CDR2 FQNEAQ (reference sequence). The CDR3 contains 15 residues. This CDR3 is CASSLGSWGADTQYF. In DNA form, the CDR3 reads TGTGCCAGCAGCTTAGGGTCGTGGGGCGCAGATACGCAGTATTTT.

The V gene is TRBV7-3, the J gene TRBJ2-1, with TRBD1 as a possible D gene (7 bases). Per germline, CDR1 SGHTA and CDR2 FQGTGA. The CDR3 is 15 amino acids. Trimming shortened V by 6 bases and J by 6 bases, and 18 bases separated the two germline ends. For the CDR3, the DNA is TGTGCCAGCAGATCTAGCAGGGGGGCAACCAATGAGCAGTTCTTC. As protein: CASRSSRGATNEQFF.